These T cell receptor beta chains were read from a single sample in a study of T cell changes during pregnancy in multiple sclerosis. Profiled with immunoSEQ multiplex PCR; TCRdb holds only in-frame clones, not every one. The table has under 65,000 clones, 80% to 95% seen once. Sample: peripheral blood, taken in the second trimester of pregnancy. Receptor source: a female donor with multiple sclerosis, enrolled in a pregnancy study. Each CDR3 is given with its conserved first and last residue. D genes are given only for firm matches. The size field is filled for only some rows; it gives once, few, many or a size class.

size	V	D	J	DNA	CDR3
-	TRBV7-9	-	TRBJ2-3	TGTGCCAGCAGCTTAGGTGGTTTTCAAGCGGCGGATACGCAGTATTTT	CASSLGGFQAADTQYF
-	TRBV13	-	TRBJ2-3	TGTGCCAGCTCTAGAGGCGGCGGTAGCACAGATACGCAGTATTTT	CASSRGGGSTDTQYF
once	TRBV25-1	TRBD2	TRBJ2-7	TGTGCCAGCAGTGCCGGGACTAGCGGGACGACCTACGAGCAGTACTTC	CASSAGTSGTTYEQYF
-	TRBV7-9	-	TRBJ1-2	TGTGCCAGCAGCTTACTCGATAGCAACTATGGCTACACCTTC	CASSLLDSNYGYTF
once	TRBV29-1	TRBD2	TRBJ2-3	TGCAGCGTTGAAGCCAAGCCTACTAGCGAACGCACAGATACGCAGTATTTT	CSVEAKPTSERTDTQYF
-	TRBV6-6	-	TRBJ2-7	TGTGCCAGCAGTCCCTACAGGGAACGGACTGCCGAGCAGTACTTC	CASSPYRERTAEQYF
-	TRBV10-1	-	TRBJ2-3	TGCGCCAGGTCACTAGCAGGCACAGATACGCAGTATTTT	CARSLAGTDTQYF
-	TRBV19	-	TRBJ1-2	TGTGCCAGTAGTAGGCAGGGAAACTATGGCTACACCTTC	CASSRQGNYGYTF
-	TRBV6-4	-	TRBJ2-3	TGTGCCAGCAGTGACTCGACTGGAGGAGGCACAGATACGCAGTATTTT	CASSDSTGGGTDTQYF
-	TRBV4-2	-	TRBJ2-1	TGTGCCAGCAGTCAAGAGGGACTCCTTGGGGGAGAGCAGTTCTTC	CASSQEGLLGGEQFF
-	TRBV6-4	TRBD1	TRBJ1-6	TGTGCCAGCAGTGCGTCCACCGGGACAGGGAACTCACCCCTCCACTTT	CASSASTGTGNSPLHF
-	TRBV7-9	TRBD2	TRBJ2-3	TGTGCCAGCAGCTTGTCCGGGACTAGCGGGAGCACAGATACGCAGTATTTT	CASSLSGTSGSTDTQYF
-	TRBV5-4	-	TRBJ2-3	TGTGCCAGCAGCTTTACGACTATCGACACAGATACGCAGTATTTT	CASSFTTIDTDTQYF
-	TRBV18	-	TRBJ2-5	TGTGCCAGCTCACCACCGGGGGGTATAGAGACCCAGTACTTC	CASSPPGGIETQYF
-	TRBV9	-	TRBJ2-5	TGTGCCAGCAGCGTAGGCCCAGACCAAGAGACCCAGTACTTC	CASSVGPDQETQYF
-	TRBV18	-	TRBJ1-3	TGTGCCAGCTCACCCTTGGACAGCAGCTCTGGAAACACCATATATTTT	CASSPLDSSSGNTIYF
few	TRBV7-6	-	TRBJ2-3	TGTGCCAGCAGCTTAGAACAGGTCGGAGATACGCAGTATTTT	CASSLEQVGDTQYF
-	TRBV7-8	-	TRBJ2-3	TGTGCCAGCAGCTTAGATGGGGTTCCGGGGGATACGCAGTATTTT	CASSLDGVPGDTQYF
-	TRBV2	TRBD1	TRBJ2-2	TGTGCCAGCAGCCCGGACAGGGGTTCCGGGGAGCTGTTTTTT	CASSPDRGSGELFF
-	TRBV6-1	-	TRBJ2-3	TGTGCCAGCAGTGAACGCGGATTAACGCAGTATTTT	CASSERGLTQYF
-	TRBV5-6	TRBD1	TRBJ1-6	TGTGCCAGCAGTCCTACTACGTTCGGGACAGGGTATTCACCCCTCCACTTT	CASSPTTFGTGYSPLHF
-	TRBV2	TRBD1	TRBJ1-5	TGTGCCAGCAGTGAAACAGTACCGGGACAGTTAACACCCGGGAATCAGCCCCAGCATTTT	CASSETVPGQLTPGNQPQHF
-	TRBV28	-	TRBJ2-7	TGTGCCAGCAGTTTACGGGGGGCCCTCCCCAAGCAGTACTTC	CASSLRGALPKQYF
-	TRBV5-1	TRBD2	TRBJ2-2	TGCGCCAGCAGCTTTCTAGCGGAAACCGGGGAGCTGTTTTTT	CASSFLAETGELFF
-	TRBV14	TRBD1	TRBJ2-7	TGTGCCAGCAGCCAGGCGAGGGGGCTGGCCTACGAGCAGTACTTC	CASSQARGLAYEQYF
-	TRBV19	-	TRBJ1-1	TGTGCCAGTAGTAATAAGGCAGACTGGATTGAAGCTTTCTTT	CASSNKADWIEAFF
-	TRBV5-1	TRBD2	TRBJ2-1	TGCGCCAGCAGCTTGGCCCTAGCGGGACACAATGAGCAGTTCTTC	CASSLALAGHNEQFF
-	TRBV6-5	TRBD2	TRBJ2-7	TGTGCCAGCAGTTACGTTAGCGGGAGGGTTACGCGGGAGCAGTACTTC	CASSYVSGRVTREQYF
once	TRBV10-2	-	TRBJ1-1	TGCGCCAGCAGTCGACAGCTGAACACTGAAGCTTTCTTT	CASSRQLNTEAFF
-	TRBV25-1	TRBD1	TRBJ2-3	TGTGCCAGCAGTGACCCCGGACAGGGGGTAACAGGCACAGATACGCAGTATTTT	CASSDPGQGVTGTDTQYF
-	TRBV19	TRBD2	TRBJ2-5	TGTGCCAGTAGTATCGGAAGGCTAGCGGGAGGACGGGAGACCCAGTACTTC	CASSIGRLAGGRETQYF
once	TRBV4-1	TRBD2	TRBJ2-5	TGCGCCAGCAGCCAAGGGACTAGCGGGGGAGGAAGAGAGACCCAGTACTTC	CASSQGTSGGGRETQYF
-	TRBV6-5	TRBD2	TRBJ2-2	TGTGCCAGCAGAGGGGCGGGAGTGGAAACCGGGGAGCTGTTTTTT	CASRGAGVETGELFF
-	TRBV30	-	TRBJ2-1	TGTGCCTGGAAGAAAGCGGGCATCTACAATGAGCAGTTCTTC	CAWKKAGIYNEQFF
-	TRBV6-1	-	TRBJ1-5	TGTGCCAGCAAGGACTCTAGCAATCAGCCCCAGCATTTT	CASKDSSNQPQHF
-	TRBV5-1	-	TRBJ2-3	TGCGCCAGCAGCTTGTCAGTTAGCACAGATACGCAGTATTTT	CASSLSVSTDTQYF
-	TRBV5-1	TRBD1	TRBJ2-2	TGCGCCAGCAGCGAGCCGGGACAGGGGACTCACGGGGAGCTGTTTTTT	CASSEPGQGTHGELFF
-	TRBV7-4	TRBD1	TRBJ1-5	TGTGCCAGCAGCCTCGACAGGGTTCAGCCCCAGCATTTT	CASSLDRVQPQHF
-	TRBV28	-	TRBJ2-5	TGTGCCAGCAGTTTACGGGGGACCGCGGGGGAGACCCAGTACTTC	CASSLRGTAGETQYF
-	TRBV30	-	TRBJ2-5	TGTGCCTGGAGTTTCGGGACTCAAGAGACCCAGTACTTC	CAWSFGTQETQYF
once	TRBV5-4	-	TRBJ2-4	TGTGCCAGCAGCTTCTCGGGGGGCGCAGCCAAAAACATTCAGTACTTC	CASSFSGGAAKNIQYF
-	TRBV5-1	-	TRBJ2-1	TGCGCCAGCAGCCCCCCCGACAGGCGGGAGCAGTTCTTC	CASSPPDRREQFF
once	TRBV7-9	-	TRBJ2-7	TGTGCCAGCAGAACAGGGCCCTACGAGCAGTACTTC	CASRTGPYEQYF
once	TRBV2	-	TRBJ1-2	TGTGCCAGCAGTGCAGGGGCGGATGGCTACACCTTC	CASSAGADGYTF
-	TRBV29-1	-	TRBJ1-3	TGCAGCGTTGGGACCTCAGGGTCTGGAAACACCATATATTTT	CSVGTSGSGNTIYF
-	TRBV28	-	TRBJ2-4	TGTGCCAGCAGTTTGGACAGCCCCACGGGCAAAAACATTCAGTACTTC	CASSLDSPTGKNIQYF
-	TRBV7-6	-	TRBJ2-2	TGTGCCAGCAGCCACCACGGAGGGCCTCGGACCGGGGAGCTGTTTTTT	CASSHHGGPRTGELFF
once	TRBV5-6	TRBD2	TRBJ2-7	TGTGCCAGCAGCTCGGGTCTAGCGGGAGGCGAGCAGTACTTC	CASSSGLAGGEQYF
-	TRBV13	TRBD1	TRBJ1-2	TGTGCCAGCAGTACAAACCGGGACAGGGGGGGTGGCTACACCTTC	CASSTNRDRGGGYTF
-	TRBV19	TRBD2	TRBJ2-5	TGTGCCAGCGGGGGGACTAGCGGATTACAAGAGACCCAGTACTTC	CASGGTSGLQETQYF
-	TRBV5-1	TRBD2	TRBJ2-2	TGCGCCAGCAGCGAAGGGACTAGCGGGCTCACCGGGGAGCTGTTTTTT	CASSEGTSGLTGELFF
-	TRBV30	-	TRBJ2-1	TGTGCCTGGAATGTAGGGGCGTCTTACAATGAGCAGTTCTTC	CAWNVGASYNEQFF
-	TRBV6-6	TRBD1	TRBJ1-2	TGTGCCAGCAGCCGACCTTCAACAGGGGCAAACTATGGCTACACCTTC	CASSRPSTGANYGYTF
-	TRBV7-6	TRBD1	TRBJ2-7	TGTGCCAGCAGCTTGGGACAGGGGGCGTACGAGCAGTACTTC	CASSLGQGAYEQYF
-	TRBV11-2	TRBD1	TRBJ1-3	TGTGCCAGCAGCTTGGGGACAGGGGGCTCGTCCATATATTTT	CASSLGTGGSSIYF
-	TRBV30	TRBD1	TRBJ2-1	TGTGCCTGGGGACGACAGGGTAATGAGCAGTTCTTC	CAWGRQGNEQFF
-	TRBV5-1	-	TRBJ2-7	TGCGCCAGCAGCTTTGACGGAGCCTACGAGCAGTACTTC	CASSFDGAYEQYF
few	TRBV12-5	-	TRBJ1-3	TGTGCTAGTGGTTTGGCAAACAGGGCTGGAAACACCATATATTTT	CASGLANRAGNTIYF
-	TRBV10-3	-	TRBJ2-5	TGTGCCATCAGCCCAGAGGAGCCGCAAGAGACCCAGTACTTC	CAISPEEPQETQYF